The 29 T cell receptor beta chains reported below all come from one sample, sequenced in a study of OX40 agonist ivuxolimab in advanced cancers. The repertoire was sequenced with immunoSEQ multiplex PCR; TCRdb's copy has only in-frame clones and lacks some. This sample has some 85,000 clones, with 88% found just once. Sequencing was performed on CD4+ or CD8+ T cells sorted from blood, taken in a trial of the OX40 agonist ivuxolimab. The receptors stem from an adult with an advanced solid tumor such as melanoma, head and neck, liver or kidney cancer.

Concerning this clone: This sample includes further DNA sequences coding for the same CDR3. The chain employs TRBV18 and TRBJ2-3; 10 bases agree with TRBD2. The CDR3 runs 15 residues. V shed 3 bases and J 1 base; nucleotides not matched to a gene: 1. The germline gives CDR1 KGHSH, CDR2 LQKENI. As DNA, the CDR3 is TGTGCCAGCTCACCTGGGACTAGCGGCACAGATACGCAGTATTTT. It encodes CASSPGTSGTDTQYF.

The CDR3 spells CASSLAAENSPLHF. Written as DNA, the CDR3 is TGTGCCAGCAGCTTAGCAGCGGAGAATTCACCCCTCCACTTT. The rearrangement links TRBV11-2 to TRBJ1-6, with D unclear. Germline lookup yields CDR1 SGHAT and CDR2 FQNNGV. The V end lost 1 base, the J end lost 7 bases, and 8 bases lay between the germline ends. This CDR3 spans 14 amino acids.

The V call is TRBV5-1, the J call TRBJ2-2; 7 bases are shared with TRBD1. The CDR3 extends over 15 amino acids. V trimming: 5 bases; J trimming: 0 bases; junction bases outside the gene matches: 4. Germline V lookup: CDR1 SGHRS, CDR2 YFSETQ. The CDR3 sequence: CASRQGNANTGELFF. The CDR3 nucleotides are TGCGCCAGCAGACAGGGGAATGCGAACACCGGGGAGCTGTTTTTT.

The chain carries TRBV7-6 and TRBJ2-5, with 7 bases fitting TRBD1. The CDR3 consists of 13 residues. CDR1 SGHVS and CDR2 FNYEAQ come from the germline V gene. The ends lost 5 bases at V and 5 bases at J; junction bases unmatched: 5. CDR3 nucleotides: TGTGCCAGCAGCGGATACAGGGGCGAGACCCAGTACTTC. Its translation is CASSGYRGETQYF.

In DNA form, the CDR3 reads TGTGCCTGGAAGAAGGACAGGTCCTACGAGCAGTACTTC. This translates into CAWKKDRSYEQYF. The V and J genes are TRBV30 and TRBJ2-7; 7 bases map to TRBD1. The CDR3 has 13 residues. The J segment lost 1 base and the V segment lost 4 bases, leaving 4 bases of the junction unmatched. Germline CDR1 reads GTSNPN; CDR2 reads SVGIG (reference sequence).

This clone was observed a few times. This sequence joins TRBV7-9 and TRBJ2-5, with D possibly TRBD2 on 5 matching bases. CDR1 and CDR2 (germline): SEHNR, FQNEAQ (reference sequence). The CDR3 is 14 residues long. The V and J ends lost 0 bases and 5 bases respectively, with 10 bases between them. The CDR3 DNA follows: TGTGCCAGCAGCTTAGCGCTGGCTAGCGAGACCCAGTACTTC. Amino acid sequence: CASSLALASETQYF.

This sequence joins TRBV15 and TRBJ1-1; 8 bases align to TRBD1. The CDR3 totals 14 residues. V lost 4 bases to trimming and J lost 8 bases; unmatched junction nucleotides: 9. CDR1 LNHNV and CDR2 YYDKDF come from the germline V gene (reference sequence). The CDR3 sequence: CATSKTRPGGEAFF. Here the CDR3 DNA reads TGTGCCACCAGCAAAACGAGACCAGGGGGCGAAGCTTTCTTT.

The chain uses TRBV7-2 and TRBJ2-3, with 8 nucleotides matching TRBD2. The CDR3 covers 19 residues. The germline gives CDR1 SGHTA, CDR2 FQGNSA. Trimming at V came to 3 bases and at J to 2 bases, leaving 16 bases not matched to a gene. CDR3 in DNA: TGTGCCAGCAGCTTGAACCGAGCCACGAGCGGGGGATTCACAGATACGCAGTATTTT. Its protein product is CASSLNRATSGGFTDTQYF.

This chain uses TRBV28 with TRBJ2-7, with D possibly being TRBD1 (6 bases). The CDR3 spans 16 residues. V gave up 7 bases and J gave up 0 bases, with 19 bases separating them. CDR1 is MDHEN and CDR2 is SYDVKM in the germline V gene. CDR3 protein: CASTSIVGQSSYEQYF. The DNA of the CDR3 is TGTGCCAGCACCTCCATCGTCGGACAGAGCTCCTACGAGCAGTACTTC.

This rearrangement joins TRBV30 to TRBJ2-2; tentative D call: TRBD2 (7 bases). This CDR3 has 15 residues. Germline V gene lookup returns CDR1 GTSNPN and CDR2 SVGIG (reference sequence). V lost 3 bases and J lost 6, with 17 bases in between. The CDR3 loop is CAWSLGQGRAGELFF. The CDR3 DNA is TGTGCCTGGAGCTTAGGTCAGGGGAGGGCCGGGGAGCTGTTTTTT.

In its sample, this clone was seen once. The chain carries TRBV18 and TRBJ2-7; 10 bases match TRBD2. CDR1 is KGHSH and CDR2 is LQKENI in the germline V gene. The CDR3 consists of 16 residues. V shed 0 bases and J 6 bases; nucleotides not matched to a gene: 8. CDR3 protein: CASSPPKGLAGVEQYF. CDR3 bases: TGTGCCAGCTCACCACCCAAGGGGCTAGCGGGGGTCGAGCAGTACTTC.

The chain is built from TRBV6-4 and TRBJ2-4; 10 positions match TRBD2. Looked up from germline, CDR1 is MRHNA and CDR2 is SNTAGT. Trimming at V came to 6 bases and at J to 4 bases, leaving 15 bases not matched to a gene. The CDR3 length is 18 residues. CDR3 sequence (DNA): TGTGCCAGCAGGGAAGAAAGGGTAGCGGGGGGACGAAAAAACATTCAGTACTTC. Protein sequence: CASREERVAGGRKNIQYF.

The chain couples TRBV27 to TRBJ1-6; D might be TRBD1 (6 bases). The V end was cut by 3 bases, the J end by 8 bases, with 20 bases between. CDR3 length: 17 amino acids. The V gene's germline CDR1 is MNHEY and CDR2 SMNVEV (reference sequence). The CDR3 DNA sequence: TGTGCCAGCAGTTTTATTGTCCGGGGGCAGTCCCATTCACCCCTCCACTTT. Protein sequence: CASSFIVRGQSHSPLHF.

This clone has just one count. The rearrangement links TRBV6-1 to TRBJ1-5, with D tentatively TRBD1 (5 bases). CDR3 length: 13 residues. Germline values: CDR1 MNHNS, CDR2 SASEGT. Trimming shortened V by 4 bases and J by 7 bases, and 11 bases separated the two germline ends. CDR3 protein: CASSVEGRQPQHF. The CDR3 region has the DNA TGTGCCAGCAGTGTAGAGGGGAGACAGCCCCAGCATTTT.

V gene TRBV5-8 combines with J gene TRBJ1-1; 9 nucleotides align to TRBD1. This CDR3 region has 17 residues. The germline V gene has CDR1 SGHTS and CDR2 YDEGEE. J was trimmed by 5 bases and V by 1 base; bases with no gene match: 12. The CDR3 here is CASSLPGQGGLPTEAFF. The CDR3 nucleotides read TGTGCCAGCAGCTTGCCGGGACAGGGTGGGCTGCCGACTGAAGCTTTCTTT.

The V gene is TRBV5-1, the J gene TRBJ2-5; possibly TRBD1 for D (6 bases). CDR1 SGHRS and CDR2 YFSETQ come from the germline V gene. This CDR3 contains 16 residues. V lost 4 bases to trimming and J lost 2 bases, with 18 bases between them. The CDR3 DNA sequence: TGCGCCAGCAGCAACTATACAGGGACCTCTCAAGAGACCCAGTACTTC. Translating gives CASSNYTGTSQETQYF.

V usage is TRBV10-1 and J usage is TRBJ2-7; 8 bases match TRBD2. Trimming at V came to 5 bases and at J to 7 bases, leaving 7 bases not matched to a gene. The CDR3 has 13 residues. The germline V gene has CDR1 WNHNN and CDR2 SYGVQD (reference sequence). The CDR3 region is CASSRAGDGEQYF. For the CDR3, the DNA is TGCGCCAGCAGTAGAGCGGGAGACGGGGAGCAGTACTTC.

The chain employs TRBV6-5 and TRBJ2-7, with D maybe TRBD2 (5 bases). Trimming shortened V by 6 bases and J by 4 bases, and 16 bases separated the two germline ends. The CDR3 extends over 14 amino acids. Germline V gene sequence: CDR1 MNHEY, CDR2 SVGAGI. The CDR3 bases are TGTGCCAGCAGGTCTGCGGGTGGGTCATACGAGCAGTACTTC. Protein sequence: CASRSAGGSYEQYF.

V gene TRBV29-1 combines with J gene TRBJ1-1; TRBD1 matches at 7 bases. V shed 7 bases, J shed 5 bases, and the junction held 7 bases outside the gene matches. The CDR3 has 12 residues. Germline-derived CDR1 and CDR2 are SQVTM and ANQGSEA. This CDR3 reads CSATTGWTEAFF. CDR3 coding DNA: TGCAGCGCTACGACAGGGTGGACTGAAGCTTTCTTT.

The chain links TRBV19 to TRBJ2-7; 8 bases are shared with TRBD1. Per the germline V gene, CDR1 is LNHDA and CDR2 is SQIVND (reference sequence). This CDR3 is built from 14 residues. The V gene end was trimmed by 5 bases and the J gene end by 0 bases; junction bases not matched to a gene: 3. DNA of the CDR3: TGTGCCAGTAGTCCCCAGGGGGCCTCCTACGAGCAGTACTTC. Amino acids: CASSPQGASYEQYF.

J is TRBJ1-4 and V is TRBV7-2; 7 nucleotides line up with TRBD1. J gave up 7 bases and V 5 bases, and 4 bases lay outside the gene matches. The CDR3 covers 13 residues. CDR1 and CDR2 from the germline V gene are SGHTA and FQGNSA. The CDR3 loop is CASSEDRVEKLFF. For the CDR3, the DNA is TGTGCCAGCAGCGAAGACAGGGTTGAAAAACTGTTTTTT.

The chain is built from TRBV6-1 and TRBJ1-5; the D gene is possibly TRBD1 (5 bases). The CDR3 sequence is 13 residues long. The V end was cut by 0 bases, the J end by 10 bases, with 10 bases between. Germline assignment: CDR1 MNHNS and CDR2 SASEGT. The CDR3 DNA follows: TGTGCCAGCAGTGAAGCGACGGGGCAACCCCAGCATTTT. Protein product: CASSEATGQPQHF.

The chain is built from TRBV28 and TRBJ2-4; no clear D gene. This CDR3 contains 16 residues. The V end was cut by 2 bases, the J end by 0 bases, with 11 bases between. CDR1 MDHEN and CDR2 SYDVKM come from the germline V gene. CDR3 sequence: CASSLEGSLAKNIQYF. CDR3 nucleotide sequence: TGTGCCAGCAGTTTAGAAGGGTCCCTAGCCAAAAACATTCAGTACTTC.

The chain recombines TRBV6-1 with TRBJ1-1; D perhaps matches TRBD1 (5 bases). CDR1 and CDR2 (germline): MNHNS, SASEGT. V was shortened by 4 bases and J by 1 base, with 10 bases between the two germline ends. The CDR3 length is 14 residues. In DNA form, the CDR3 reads TGTGCCAGCAGTGTGAATAGGGGGAACACTGAAGCTTTCTTT. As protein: CASSVNRGNTEAFF.

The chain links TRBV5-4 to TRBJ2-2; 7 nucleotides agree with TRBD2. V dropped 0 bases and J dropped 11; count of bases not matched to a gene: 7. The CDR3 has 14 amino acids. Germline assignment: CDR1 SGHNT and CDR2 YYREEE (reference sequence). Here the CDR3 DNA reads TGTGCCAGCAGCTTGGTTGGGGGGGTTAGAGAGCTGTTTTTT. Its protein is CASSLVGGVRELFF.

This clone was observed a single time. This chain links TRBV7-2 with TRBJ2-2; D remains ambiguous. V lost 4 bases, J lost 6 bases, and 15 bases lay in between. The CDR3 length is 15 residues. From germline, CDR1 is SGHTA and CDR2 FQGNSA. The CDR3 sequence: CASSSGAAPAGELFF. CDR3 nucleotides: TGTGCCAGCAGCTCCGGCGCTGCCCCCGCCGGGGAGCTGTTTTTT.

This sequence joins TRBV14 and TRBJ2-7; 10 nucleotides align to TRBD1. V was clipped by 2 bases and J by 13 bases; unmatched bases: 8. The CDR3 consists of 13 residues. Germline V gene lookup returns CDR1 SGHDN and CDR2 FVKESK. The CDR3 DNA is TGTGCCAGCAGCCAACCGGGACAGGGGCGAAGCTACTTC. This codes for CASSQPGQGRSYF.

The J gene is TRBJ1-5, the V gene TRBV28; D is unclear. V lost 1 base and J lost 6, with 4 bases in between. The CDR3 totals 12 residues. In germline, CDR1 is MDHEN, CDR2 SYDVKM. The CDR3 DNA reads TGTGCCAGCAGTTTATTTGGTCAGCCCCAGCATTTT. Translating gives CASSLFGQPQHF.

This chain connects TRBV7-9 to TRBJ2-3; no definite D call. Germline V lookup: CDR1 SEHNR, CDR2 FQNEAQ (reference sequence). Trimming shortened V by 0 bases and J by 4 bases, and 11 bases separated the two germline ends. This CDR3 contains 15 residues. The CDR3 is CASSLADLTSDTQYF. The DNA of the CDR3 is TGTGCCAGCAGCTTAGCGGACCTCACGTCAGATACGCAGTATTTT.